Each of the 15 T cell receptor beta chains below was sequenced from the same sample in a study of tumor-infiltrating lymphocytes in primary liver carcinoma. The approximately 20-31 mg bulk tissue piece was not sorted before simultaneous RNA and DNA extraction. Total RNA amounting to 450 to 550 ng was the source from which TCR beta cDNA was made with a constant-region primer. ARM-PCR, slightly modified, supplied the TCR beta libraries through three nested multiplex PCR rounds. Running 10 cycles apiece, the first two PCR rounds relied on TRBV1-TRBV30 forward primers together with a C-beta reverse primer. From the multiplex PCR reads, TCRdb called clonotypes with MiXCR, one entry per CDR3 protein. The sample yields about 74,000 distinct CDR3 sequences, 60% to 80% seen once. The sequencing input was liver tumor tissue from sampling region 4. Subset in this sample: tumor region T4, right-lateral pole. These receptors all come from a man between 35 and 55 years old with primary liver carcinoma and hepatitis B virus infection.

Note on this clonotype: One end of the junction varies from germline; a read error may be responsible. The chain has TRBV11-2 and TRBJ2-3; TRBD1 aligns across 7 bases. Germline values: CDR1 SGHAT, CDR2 FQNNGV. This CDR3 region has 14 residues. The CDR3 loop reads CAKSFRDSTDTQCF. The DNA for the CDR3 is TGTGCCAAAAGCTTTCGGGACAGCACAGATACGCAGTGTTTT.

Only a few counts were recorded for this clonotype. The chain uses TRBV11-2 and TRBJ2-1; weak D call: TRBD2 (6 bases). Between the trimmed V and J ends, which lost 6 bases and 5 bases, there was a span of 11 bases. This CDR3 has 13 amino acids. CDR1 and CDR2 (germline): SGHAT, FQNNGV. CDR3 residues: CASRGTGDNEQFF. The CDR3 coding sequence is TGTGCCAGCAGGGGCACGGGGGACAATGAGCAGTTCTTC.

Regarding this clonotype: A junction boundary mismatches the germline segment, possibly from a read error. The chain links TRBV6-5 to TRBJ2-3; D not resolved. CDR1 is MNHEY and CDR2 is SVGAGI in the germline V gene. This CDR3 contains 14 residues. This CDR3 is CVSSVFPWPDTQYF. CDR3 DNA sequence: TGTGTCAGCAGCGTATTCCCGTGGCCAGATACGCAATATTTT.

This clonotype was seen many times. The rearrangement links TRBV7-3 to TRBJ2-7; possibly TRBD1 or TRBD2 for D (5 bases each). V lost 6 bases, J lost 1 base, and 10 bases lay in between. CDR1 and CDR2 from the germline V gene are SGHTA and FQGTGA. This CDR3 contains 13 residues. The CDR3 is CASSFGGSYEQYF. CDR3 sequence (DNA): TGTGCCAGCAGTTTTGGGGGTTCCTACGAGCAGTACTTC.

This clonotype was seen repeatedly, ten times or more. The chain links TRBV5-5 to TRBJ2-5, with D hard to call. Germline V gene data show CDR1 as SGHKS and CDR2 as YYEKEE (reference sequence). Between the trimmed V and J ends, which lost 4 bases and 3 bases, there was a span of 10 bases. The CDR3 runs to 13 residues. The CDR3 bases are TGTGCCAGCAGCGACGACCTTGAAGAGACCCAGTACTTC. Its translation is CASSDDLEETQYF.

On this clonotype itself: It is likely a read error, because the conserved phenylalanine at the end of the CDR3 is missing. The rearrangement uses TRBV6-6 and TRBJ2-2, with D possibly being TRBD1 or TRBD2 (5 bases each). Germline V gene lookup returns CDR1 MNHNY and CDR2 SVGAGI (reference sequence). CDR3 size: 14 residues. V lost 10 bases to trimming and J lost 3 bases, with 15 bases between them. This CDR3 is CATGPGTYTGELFS. CDR3 bases: TGTGCCACAGGACCGGGGACCTACACCGGGGAGCTGTTTTCT.

Notes on this clonotype: Germline is not matched at one junction end, which may reflect a read error. V is TRBV6-5 and J is TRBJ2-1; D tentatively reads TRBD1 or TRBD2 (6 bases each). CDR3 length: 13 amino acids. Germline-derived CDR1 and CDR2 are MNHEY and SVGAGI. CDR3 nucleotide sequence: TGTGCCAGCACCCGGAGGGGGTATGATGATCAGTTCTTC. Protein: CASTRRGYDDQFF.

A word on this clonotype: A much larger clone is a single base away; this may be a read error. The chain links TRBV30 to TRBJ2-3; 8 bases match TRBD2. The junction had 11 bases not matched to a gene; V was cut back by 8 bases and J by 1 base. The V gene's germline CDR1 is GTSNPN and CDR2 SVGIG (reference sequence). CDR3 length: 15 residues. CDR3 region: CAGGIAGIGTDTQYF. The CDR3 nucleotides are TGTGCCGGGGGGATAGCGGGGATAGGCACAGATACGCAGTATTTT.

Regarding this clonotype: Lacking the conserved final phenylalanine or tryptophan, this CDR3 likely reflects a read error. This rearrangement joins TRBV6-6 to TRBJ2-7; a possible D gene is TRBD1 (6 bases). Germline CDR1 is MNHNY and CDR2 is SVGAGI (reference sequence). This CDR3 region has 15 residues. Deletions cut 5 bases from V and 4 bases from J, with 18 bases between. The CDR3 DNA follows: TGTGCCAGCAGTGGGGGACACCCAGGGCATTACGAGCAGTACTTA. Its protein product is CASSGGHPGHYEQYL.

On this clonotype itself: Compared with germline, one end of the junction differs, possibly owing to a read error. V is TRBV24-1 and J is TRBJ2-7; no clear D gene. The CDR3 totals 13 residues. Per germline, CDR1 KGHDR and CDR2 SFDVKD. CDR3 nucleotides: TGTACCACCGGACCTTCCAACTCCTACGAGCAGTACTTC. Residues: CTTGPSNSYEQYF.

This clonotype has a single count. The conserved phenylalanine or tryptophan normally closing the CDR3 is absent here, so this likely arose from a read error. The V gene is TRBV11-2, the J gene TRBJ1-6; D is ambiguous. Germline V gene data show CDR1 as SGHAT and CDR2 as FQNNGV. V was cut by 4 bases and J by 7 bases, with 11 bases left in between. The length of the CDR3 is 14 residues. CDR3 nucleotide sequence: TGTGCCAGCAGCTCAGCAATGGCGAATTCACCCCTCCACTCT. The encoded protein is CASSSAMANSPLHS.

About this clonotype itself: Here the CDR3 omits its conserved ending phenylalanine or tryptophan, so a read error is the likely source. V usage is TRBV6-5 and J usage is TRBJ1-1, with D hard to call. The CDR3 runs 12 residues. Trimming shortened V by 7 bases and J by 6 bases, and 12 bases separated the two germline ends. Germline V gene lookup returns CDR1 MNHEY and CDR2 SVGAGI. The CDR3, as DNA: TGTGCCAGCAACACGCGGGGTGCTGAAGCTTTCCTT. Protein product: CASNTRGAEAFL.

Comment on this clonotype: This may be a read error: a much more frequent sequence differs by one nucleotide. The J gene is TRBJ1-1, the V gene TRBV6-5; unclear D gene. The CDR3 is 14 residues long. V was cut by 2 bases and J by 0 bases, with 7 bases left in between. Germline CDR1 MNHEY, CDR2 SVGAGI. The CDR3 here is CASSYGEMNTEAFF. Here the CDR3 DNA reads TGTGCCAGCAGTTACGGCGAGATGAACACTGAAGCTTTCTTT.

About this clonotype: One end of the junction varies from germline; a read error may be responsible. This rearrangement joins TRBV29-1 to TRBJ2-3, with TRBD1 matching over 10 bases. Germline-derived CDR1 and CDR2 are SQVTM and ANQGSEA. The CDR3 extends over 16 amino acids. CDR3 protein: CSAELRDRGVADTQYF. As DNA, the CDR3 is TGCAGCGCTGAACTTCGGGACAGGGGAGTTGCTGATACGCAGTATTTT.

This clonotype was recorded at least ten times. This sequence joins TRBV29-1 and TRBJ2-7, with TRBD1 matching 7 bases. In germline, CDR1 is SQVTM, CDR2 ANQGSEA. This CDR3 has 13 amino acids. With 1 base clipped from V and 4 bases from J, the junction kept 4 bases outside the gene matches. The CDR3 nucleotides are TGCAGCGTTGAAGTGAGACAGGGTTACGAGCAGTACTTC. This gives the protein CSVEVRQGYEQYF.